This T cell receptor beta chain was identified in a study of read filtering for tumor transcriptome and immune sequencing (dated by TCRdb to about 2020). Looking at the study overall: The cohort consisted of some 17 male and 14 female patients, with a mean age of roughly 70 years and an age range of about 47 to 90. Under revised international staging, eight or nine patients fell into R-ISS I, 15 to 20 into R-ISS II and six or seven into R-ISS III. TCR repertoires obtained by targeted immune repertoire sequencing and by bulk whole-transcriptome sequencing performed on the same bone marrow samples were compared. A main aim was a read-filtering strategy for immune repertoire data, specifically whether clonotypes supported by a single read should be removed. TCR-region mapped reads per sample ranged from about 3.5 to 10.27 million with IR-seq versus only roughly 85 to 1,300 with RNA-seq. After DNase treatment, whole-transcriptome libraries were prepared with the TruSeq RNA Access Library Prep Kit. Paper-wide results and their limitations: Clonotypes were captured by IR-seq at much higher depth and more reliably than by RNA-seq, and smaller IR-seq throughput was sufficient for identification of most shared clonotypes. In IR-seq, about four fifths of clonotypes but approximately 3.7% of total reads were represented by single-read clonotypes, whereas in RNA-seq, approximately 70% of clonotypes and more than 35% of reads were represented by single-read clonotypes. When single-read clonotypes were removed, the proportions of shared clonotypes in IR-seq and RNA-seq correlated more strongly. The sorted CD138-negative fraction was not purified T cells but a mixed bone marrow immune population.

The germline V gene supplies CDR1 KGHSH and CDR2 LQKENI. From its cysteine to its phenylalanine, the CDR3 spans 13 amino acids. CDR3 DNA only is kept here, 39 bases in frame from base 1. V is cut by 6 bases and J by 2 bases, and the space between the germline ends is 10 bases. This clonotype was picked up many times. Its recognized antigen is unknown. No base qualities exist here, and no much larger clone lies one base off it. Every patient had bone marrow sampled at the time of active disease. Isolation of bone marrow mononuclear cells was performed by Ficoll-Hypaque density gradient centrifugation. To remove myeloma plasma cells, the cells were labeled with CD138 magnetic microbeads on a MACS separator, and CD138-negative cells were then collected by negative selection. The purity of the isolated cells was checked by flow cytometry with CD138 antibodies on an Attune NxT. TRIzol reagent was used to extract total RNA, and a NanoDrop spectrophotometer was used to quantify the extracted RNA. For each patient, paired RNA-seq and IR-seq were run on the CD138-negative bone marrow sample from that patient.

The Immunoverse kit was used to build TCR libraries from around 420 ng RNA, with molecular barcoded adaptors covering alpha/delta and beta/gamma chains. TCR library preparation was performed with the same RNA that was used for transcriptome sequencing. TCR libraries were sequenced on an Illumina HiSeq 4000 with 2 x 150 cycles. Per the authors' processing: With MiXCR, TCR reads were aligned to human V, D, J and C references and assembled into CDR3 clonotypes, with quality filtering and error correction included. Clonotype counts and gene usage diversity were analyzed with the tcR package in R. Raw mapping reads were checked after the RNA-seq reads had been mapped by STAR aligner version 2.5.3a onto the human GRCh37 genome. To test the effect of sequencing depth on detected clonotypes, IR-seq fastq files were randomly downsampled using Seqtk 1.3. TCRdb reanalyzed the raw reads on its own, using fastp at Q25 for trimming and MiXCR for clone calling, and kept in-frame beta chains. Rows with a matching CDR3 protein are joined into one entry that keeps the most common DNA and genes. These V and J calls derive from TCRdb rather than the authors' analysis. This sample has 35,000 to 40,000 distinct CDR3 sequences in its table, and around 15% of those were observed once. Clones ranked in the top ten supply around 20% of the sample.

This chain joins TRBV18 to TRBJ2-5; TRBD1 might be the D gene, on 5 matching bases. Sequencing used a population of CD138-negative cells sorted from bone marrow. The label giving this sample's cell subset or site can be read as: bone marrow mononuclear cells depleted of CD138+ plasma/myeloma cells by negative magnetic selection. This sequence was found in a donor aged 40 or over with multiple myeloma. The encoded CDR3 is CASSATAQETQYF. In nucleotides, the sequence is TGTGCCAGCTCTGCGACAGCTCAAGAGACCCAGTACTTC.